The present entry profiles one TCR beta chain with its context. No antigen is known for it. This record belongs to a study of shared clonotypes between healthy human individuals. V was clipped by 8 bases and J by 5 bases; unmatched bases: 18. CDR1 and CDR2 (germline): KGHSH, LQKENI. The CDR3 is 17 amino acids. Clones were read by immunoSEQ multiplex PCR, and TCRdb kept only the in-frame ones, dropping some. The sample comprises approximately 2,300,000 clones, just under 95% of which are singletons, and 0.3% to 0.45% rests with the top ten. The study separated CD4+ cells into CD45RA+ naive and CD45RA-negative memory subsets. Study-level findings and limits: Though the depth was large, rarefaction showed that sorted-subset sequencing was incomplete.

The clonotype comes from a man between 18 and 35 years old in good health. Some clones in this sample may be carry-over from other donors' samples. The sample was naive CD4+ T cells from PBMCs. Subset: CD45RA+ positively selected. The chain links TRBV18 to TRBJ2-1; TRBD2 matches 7 bases. This CDR3 reads CASTDRGGMGANNEQFF. Here the CDR3 DNA reads TGTGCCAGCACTGATAGGGGAGGGATGGGAGCAAACAATGAGCAGTTCTTC.